This T cell receptor beta chain was identified in a study of Ad26.COV2.S vaccination and SARS-CoV-2 variants. Overall study: Into the muscle, Ad26.COV2.S was dosed once or twice, 56 days apart.

Sample treatment: roughly 18 received Ad26.COV2.S at low or high dose, single or two shots; 5 received placebo; per-sample allocation not given. Day 63 after the first injection of vaccine or placebo was the sampling time. Produced via immunoSEQ multiplex PCR; TCRdb's table is partial and in-frame only. The data show roughly 270,000 clones, approximately 87% seen once. CDR3 size: 14 residues. CDR1 is MNHNS and CDR2 is SASEGT in the germline V gene. Trimming removed 2 bases from V and 3 bases from J, with 7 bases in between. The sequence was collected from a person aged 18 to 65 who received the Ad26.COV2.S COVID-19 vaccine or a placebo. The specimen comprised peripheral blood, sampled in a trial of Ad26.COV2.S vaccine versus placebo. V usage is TRBV6-1 and J usage is TRBJ2-2; D not resolved. The CDR3 coding sequence is TGTGCCAGCAGTGAATCGTCCTACACCGGGGAGCTGTTTTTT. Its translation: CASSESSYTGELFF.